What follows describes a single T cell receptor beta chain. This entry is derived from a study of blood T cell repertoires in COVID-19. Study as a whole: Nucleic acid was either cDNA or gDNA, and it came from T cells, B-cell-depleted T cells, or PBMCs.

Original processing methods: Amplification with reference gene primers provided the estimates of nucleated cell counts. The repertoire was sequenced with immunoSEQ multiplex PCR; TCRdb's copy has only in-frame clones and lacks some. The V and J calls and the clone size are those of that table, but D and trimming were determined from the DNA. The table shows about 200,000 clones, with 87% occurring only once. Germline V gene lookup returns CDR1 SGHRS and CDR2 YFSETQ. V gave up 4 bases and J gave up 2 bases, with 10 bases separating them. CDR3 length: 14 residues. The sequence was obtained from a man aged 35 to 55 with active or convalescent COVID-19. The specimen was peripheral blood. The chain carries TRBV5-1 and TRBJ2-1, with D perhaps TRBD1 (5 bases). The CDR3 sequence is CASSGASPYNEQFF. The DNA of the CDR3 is TGCGCCAGCAGCGGGGCGAGTCCCTACAATGAGCAGTTCTTC. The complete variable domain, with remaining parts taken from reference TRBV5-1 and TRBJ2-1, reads KAGVTQTPRYLIKTRGQQVTLSCSPISGHRSVSWYQQTPGQGLQFLFEYFSETQRNKGNFPGRFSGRQFSNSRSEMNVSTLELGDSALYLCASSGASPYNEQFFGPGTRLTVL.